Below are 15 T cell receptor beta chains sequenced from a single sample in a study of CXCR3-negative and CXCR3-positive naive CD8 T cells. UMI-labeled 5' RACE yielded the TRB cDNA libraries. TCRdb re-analyzed the 5' RACE reads; it lists each CDR3 protein once, without DNA. The clone table shows about 150,000 distinct CDR3 sequences, with the ten largest holding nearly 0.5%. The study's findings and limits: Naive cells with CXCR3 showed TRB CDR3s that were more hydrophobic than those in CXCR3-negative naive cells.

No antigen has been assigned to these receptors. The sample comprised naive CXCR3+ CD8+ T cells from blood. The subset here: CD45RO-CCR7+CD27+CD95- naive CD8+ T cells expressing CXCR3 (TNR3+). The receptors derive from a human donor in good health. Some clones in this sample may be carry-over from other donors' samples.

The rearrangement joins TRBV11-2 to TRBJ2-1; TCRdb proposes TRBD2, but this gene call is untestable without DNA. Germline CDR1 reads SGHAT; CDR2 reads FQNNGV. CDR3 size: 15 residues. This CDR3 reads CASSFRGGAGGEQFF.

The genes are TRBV5-1 and TRBJ1-1; checking the TCRdb D call of TRBD1 is not possible without DNA. The CDR3 is 16 residues long. Germline CDR1 reads SGHRS; CDR2 reads YFSETQ. The CDR3 here is CASSLGWTGLNTEAFF. The full variable domain, with the rest looked up from reference TRBV5-1 and TRBJ1-1, is KAGVTQTPRYLIKTRGQQVTLSCSPISGHRSVSWYQQTPGQGLQFLFEYFSETQRNKGNFPGRFSGRQFSNSRSEMNVSTLELGDSALYLCASSLGWTGLNTEAFFGQGTRLTVV.

The V call is TRBV15, the J call TRBJ2-5; the TCRdb call, TRBD2, lacks DNA for checking. CDR1 is LNHNV, CDR2 YYDKDF, per germline (reference sequence). The CDR3 contains 17 residues. This chain's CDR3 is CATSRLGGLAGQETQYF.

This chain uses TRBV12-3 or TRBV12-4 with TRBJ2-7; TCRdb selects TRBD1, and the lack of DNA leaves this call unchecked. This CDR3 contains 13 residues. The CDR3 reads CASGQGLSYEQYF.

CDR3 in amino acids: CASRDGLVYEQYF. The J gene is TRBJ2-7, the V gene TRBV12-3 or TRBV12-4; TCRdb names TRBD2, which stays unverified in the absence of DNA. The CDR3 length is 13 residues.

This sequence joins TRBV29-1 and TRBJ2-5; the TRBD2 assignment by TCRdb is unverifiable without DNA. CDR3 size: 14 residues. CDR1 and CDR2 (germline): SQVTM, ANQGSEA. The CDR3 reads CSLRLAGDQETQYF.

The CDR3 loop reads CASSSLQGRETQYF. The chain is built from TRBV7-6 and TRBJ2-5; TCRdb's D call, TRBD1, is unchecked because there is no DNA. The CDR3 sequence is 14 residues long. CDR1 SGHVS and CDR2 FNYEAQ come from the germline V gene. The variable domain in full, with the rest retrieved from reference TRBV7-6 and TRBJ2-5, is GAGVSQSPRYKVTKRGQDVALRCDPISGHVSLYWYRQALGQGPEFLTYFNYEAQQDKSGLPNDRFSAERPEGSISTLTIQRTEQRDSAMYRCASSSLQGRETQYFGPGTRLLVL.

The genes are TRBV27 and TRBJ1-6; without DNA, the TCRdb call of TRBD1 cannot be checked. Germline V gene lookup returns CDR1 MNHEY and CDR2 SMNVEV (reference sequence). The CDR3 contains 12 residues. CDR3 sequence: CASSDRASPLQF.

The rearrangement joins TRBV28 to TRBJ2-1; the D gene TCRdb calls, TRBD2, cannot be checked with no DNA. Germline assignment: CDR1 MDHEN and CDR2 SYDVKM. The CDR3 runs 17 residues. The CDR3 loop is CASSSRLAGGHRNEQFF. The full variable domain, in which reference TRBV28 and TRBJ2-1 provide the parts outside the CDR3, is DVKVTQSSRYLVKRTGEKVFLECVQDMDHENMFWYRQDPGLGLRLIYFSYDVKMKEKGDIPEGYSVSREKKERFSLILESASTNQTSMYLCASSSRLAGGHRNEQFFGPGTRLTVL.

The chain employs TRBV4-1 and TRBJ2-7; absent DNA, TCRdb's TRBD1 call cannot be checked. The germline V gene has CDR1 MGHRA and CDR2 YSYEKL. The CDR3 is 14 residues long. The CDR3 sequence is CASSQGRVGYEQYF.

V and J are TRBV19 and TRBJ2-1. The CDR3 loop spans 14 amino acids. Germline CDR1 is LNHDA and CDR2 is SQIVND (reference sequence). The chain's CDR3 is CASKFMSSYNEQFF. Supplemented by reference TRBV19 and TRBJ2-1, the full variable domain reads DGGITQSPKYLFRKEGQNVTLSCEQNLNHDAMYWYRQDPGQGLRLIYYSQIVNDFQKGDIAEGYSVSREKKESFPLTVTSAQKNPTAFYLCASKFMSSYNEQFFGPGTRLTVL.

The rearrangement links TRBV19 to TRBJ2-1; with no DNA, the TCRdb D assignment of TRBD2 cannot be verified. CDR1 is LNHDA, CDR2 SQIVND, per germline (reference sequence). The CDR3 runs 11 residues. This chain's CDR3 is CASSRDFEQFF. The full variable domain, in which reference TRBV19 and TRBJ2-1 provide the parts outside the CDR3, is DGGITQSPKYLFRKEGQNVTLSCEQNLNHDAMYWYRQDPGQGLRLIYYSQIVNDFQKGDIAEGYSVSREKKESFPLTVTSAQKNPTAFYLCASSRDFEQFFGPGTRLTVL.

The rearrangement links TRBV9 to TRBJ2-1; TCRdb's D call of TRBD1 is untestable without DNA. The CDR3 totals 15 residues. The germline CDR1 and CDR2 sequences are SGDLS and YYNGEE. The CDR3: CASSIGTGENNEQFF.

The J gene is TRBJ2-3, the V gene TRBV15. This CDR3 is 12 amino acids long. Germline V lookup: CDR1 LNHNV, CDR2 YYDKDF (reference sequence). CDR3 protein: CATSRDRDTQYF.

V is TRBV28 and J is TRBJ1-1; TCRdb proposes TRBD1, but this gene call is untestable without DNA. The CDR3 extends over 14 amino acids. Germline V gives CDR1 MDHEN, CDR2 SYDVKM. The CDR3 reads CASRLGGFNTEAFF.